Included here is one T cell receptor (beta chain) sequence, with context. What it recognizes is unknown. The ends were cut back, 2 bases at V and 1 base at J, with 6 bases in the middle. The CDR3 has 14 residues. In germline, CDR1 is SGHRS, CDR2 YFSETQ. This sample stems from a study of CD4+ T cells in melanoma. General study findings and limits: Reportedly, melanoma neoantigen-specific CD4+ T cells showed varied differentiation states. CD8+ T cell, macrophage and B cell function reportedly correlated with neoantigen-specific CD4+ T cells.

Sequencing was performed with immunoSEQ multiplex PCR; in TCRdb, only in-frame clones are kept and a portion is missing. The data show 15,000 to 20,000 clones, 83% seen once. Sequenced input: cells from a culture (not recorded whether cultured in vitro). The rearrangement joins TRBV5-1 to TRBJ2-2; D remains ambiguous. This TCR was recovered from a human donor with melanoma. The CDR3 loop is CASSLSRNTGELFF. CDR3 nucleotide sequence: TGCGCCAGCAGCTTAAGCAGGAACACCGGGGAGCTGTTTTTT. The variable domain in full, with the rest retrieved from reference TRBV5-1 and TRBJ2-2, is KAGVTQTPRYLIKTRGQQVTLSCSPISGHRSVSWYQQTPGQGLQFLFEYFSETQRNKGNFPGRFSGRQFSNSRSEMNVSTLELGDSALYLCASSLSRNTGELFFGEGSRLTVL.